This T cell receptor (beta chain) was recorded in a study of cytomegalovirus exposure and HLA in healthy donors. Germline V gene lookup returns CDR1 MNHEY and CDR2 SMNVEV (reference sequence). With 3 bases clipped from V and 5 bases from J, the junction kept 5 bases outside the gene matches. CDR3 length: 15 residues. In the PCR, 60 Vbeta and 13 Jbeta primers were used. Data came from immunoSEQ multiplex PCR; TCRdb stores just in-frame clones and leaves some out. The sample lists approximately 140,000 clones, about three quarters seen once, with 1% to 1.5% in the top ten. On this clone: What it recognizes is unknown. Other DNA sequences of this sample code for an identical CDR3.

General study results and limits: The likely explanation for a cluster of highly shared sequence variants was sequencing artifact. Three of the chains that were CMV-associated were confirmed in vitro to be specific for CMV antigens.

The receptor was derived from a male donor in good health and CMV-seropositive. The chain joins TRBV27 to TRBJ2-3; TRBD1 matches at 10 bases. The specimen was PBMCs. The CDR3: CASSFRTGGEDTQYF. The DNA for the CDR3 is TGTGCCAGCAGTTTTAGGACAGGGGGGGAAGATACGCAGTATTTT.